Many counts were recorded for the clone carrying this T cell receptor (beta chain). Its antigen is still unknown. This sample was included in a study of molecular identifiers for immune sequencing clone quantification. Generation of bulk TCR libraries relied on previously described methods and listed TCR primers. TCRdb analysed the PCR reads with MiXCR anew, one entry per CDR3 protein. The sample holds 90,000 or so distinct CDR3 sequences, roughly 25% seen once. The germline V gene has CDR1 SQVTM and CDR2 ANQGSEA. The trim removed 4 bases at V and 4 bases at J, leaving 0 bases unmatched. CDR3 size: 11 residues. Study-wide findings and caveats: One million naive cells reportedly did not prevent detection of spiked Jurkat TCR RNA from one cell. Clones exceeding 20 RNA copies carried over 97% of effector molecules but under 1% of naive-cell molecules.

The genes are TRBV29-1 and TRBJ1-2; 7 bases map to TRBD1. The clonotype originates from a human donor in good health. Some libraries in this study had Jurkat cell RNA spiked in. The material sequenced was naive CD8+ T cells from blood, with Jurkat cell RNA spiked in. Subset meaning: FACS-sorted CD8+CD4-CCR7+CD45RA+ naive T cells. The CDR3 DNA reads TGCAGCGTTGCAGGGGGCTATGGCTACACCTTC. This codes for CSVAGGYGYTF.